This T cell receptor beta chain was retrieved from a study of blood T cell repertoires in COVID-19. Trimming stripped 8 bases from V and 5 bases from J, with 18 bases between. There are 14 residues in the CDR3. Germline-derived CDR1 and CDR2 are LGHDT and YNNKEL (reference sequence). The repertoire was sequenced with immunoSEQ multiplex PCR; TCRdb's copy has only in-frame clones and lacks some. Of over 90,000 clones in the sample, 87% were seen once. This clone was counted only a few times. Seattle patients were enrolled while actively infected and followed longitudinally. The V gene is TRBV3-1 (or the pseudogene TRBV3-2), the J gene TRBJ1-1, with D perhaps TRBD1 (6 bases). Sequenced: peripheral blood. This sequence originates from a woman aged 45-65 years with COVID-19, enrolled during active disease. This CDR3 is CASSPGGRGTEAFF. DNA of the CDR3: TGTGCCAGCTCGCCTGGGGGGCGGGGGACTGAAGCTTTCTTT.